The 3 T cell receptor beta chains below all came from one sample that was sequenced in a study of T cells after yellow fever vaccination. MiXCR was run by TCRdb on the 5' RACE reads, yielding one entry per CDR3 protein. This sample has just over 25,000 distinct CDR3 sequences, with about 5.5% found just once. This sample comprised PBMCs, either bulk or a sorted T-cell subset (CD4+, CD8+, memory, or dextramer-sorted; not recorded which), obtained 15 days after the yellow fever booster vaccination. These receptors all stem from a man under 40 who received the YFV17D yellow fever vaccine.

Ten or more counts support this clonotype. The chain combines TRBV20-1 with TRBJ2-1; weak D call: TRBD2 (6 bases). Germline V gene data show CDR1 as DFQATT and CDR2 as SNEGSKA (reference sequence). The length of the CDR3 is 14 residues. Trimming took 5 bases from V and 1 from J, leaving 12 bases between them. The CDR3 loop reads CSAPPTRSYNEQFF. DNA for the CDR3: TGCAGTGCTCCCCCGACTAGGTCCTACAATGAGCAGTTCTTC.

This clonotype was detected ten times or more. The chain employs TRBV18 and TRBJ1-5; D uncertain. With 3 bases removed from V and 6 bases from J, the gap between germline ends came to 15 bases. Germline CDR1 and CDR2: KGHSH and LQKENI. The CDR3 contains 15 residues. The CDR3 nucleotides are TGTGCCAGCTCACCCCTCTCCGGGATTGGTCAGCCCCAGCATTTT. It translates to CASSPLSGIGQPQHF.

This clonotype has at least ten counts. In DNA form, the CDR3 reads TGTGCCAGCAGGCGCACAAGATCGGGGACAGATACGCAGTATTTT. This gives the protein CASRRTRSGTDTQYF. This chain links TRBV6-5 with TRBJ2-3; D is perhaps TRBD2 (5 bases). The CDR3 is 15 amino acids. Germline V gene lookup returns CDR1 MNHEY and CDR2 SVGAGI. Deletions cut 6 bases from V and 3 bases from J, with 16 bases between.